The T cell receptor beta chain under discussion was sequenced for a study of blood T cell repertoires in COVID-19 (dated by TCRdb to 2018 to 2021). Regarding the research as a whole: Collaborator samples came from the United States, Italy and Spain and covered acute and convalescent phases of COVID-19. The prospective study material was composed of cDNA or gDNA derived from T cells, B-cell-depleted T cells, or PBMCs. Deeply sampled blood TCRbeta repertoires from subjects exposed to, actively infected with, or recovered from COVID-19 were included in the dataset. The repertoires were released in a freely available public database meant as a resource for research on the immune response to SARS-CoV-2. The samples were drawn from two sources: the first 160 participants of the ongoing ImmuneRACE study, and 1,000 to 1,500 subjects contributed by 6 global collaborators. Nearly every sample came with metadata listing a de-identified subject ID, COVID-19 status, age in years and sex. Where available, HLA class I and class II types were taken from metadata supplied by the sample provider and were not determined by assay-based typing. Overall study results and their limits: Clinical and demographic metadata were provided uncurated, with the amount varying by source and participant.

The germline ends are 5 bases apart after V is trimmed by 6 bases and J by 3 bases. CDR1 MDHEN and CDR2 SYDVKM are derived from the germline V gene. The cysteine opens and the phenylalanine closes a CDR3 of 11 amino acids. This entry keeps only the CDR3 DNA: 33 bases, framed from base 1. Participants in the prospective study were enrolled through a virtual design, were aged roughly 18 to 100 years, and lived in some 24 United States geographic areas. Cohort assignment in the prospective study relied on participant-reported clinical history from a screening survey and a study questionnaire. Recovered participants in ImmuneRACE Cohort 3 were defined as having two consecutive negative NP/OP PCR tests, clearance from a healthcare professional, or resolution of symptoms. Mobile phlebotomists in the prospective study collected whole blood, serum and a nasopharyngeal or oropharyngeal swab from every participant. Additional blood draws and questionnaires over an approximately two-month period could optionally be provided by prospective study participants. Prospective study blood samples were shipped either frozen or at room temperature before DNA extraction.

As concerns this clone: Its antigen is still unknown. It has no much larger one-base neighbor in the sample; base qualities were not kept.

TCRbeta CDR3 regions were amplified from genomic DNA using the immunoSEQ Assay, a bias-controlled multiplex PCR. Under the source paper's analysis protocol: The number of nucleated cells in each sample was estimated by amplification of reference gene primers within the assay. Sequence reads were collapsed and filtered to measure the absolute abundance of every unique TCRbeta CDR3 rearrangement. For each sample, productive Simpson clonality was calculated by taking the square root of Simpson's diversity index across productive rearrangements. TCRdb holds this immuneACCESS table with in-frame rearrangements only. Some clones are missing; in checked studies, unresolved V genes explain under half, and the rest has no known cause. V and J calls and clone size come straight from that table; D and trimming were deduced from the DNA. This sample holds over 200,000 clones; around 84% were observed only once. The leading ten clones occupy approximately 6.5% of the sample.

Source material: PBMCs or T cells enriched from blood (not recorded which). This TCR was sampled from a woman aged 40 to 50 who had recovered from COVID-19. The rearrangement joined TRBV28 to TRBJ2-5; a tentative D call is TRBD2 (5 bases match). The CDR3 reads CASREEETQYF. The sequenced DNA: TGTGCCAGCAGGGAGGAAGAGACCCAGTACTTC. Beyond the CDR3, the reference TRBV28 and TRBJ2-5 genes provide the residues; the full variable domain reads: DVKVTQSSRYLVKRTGEKVFLECVQDMDHENMFWYRQDPGLGLRLIYFSYDVKMKEKGDIPEGYSVSREKKERFSLILESASTNQTSMYLCASREEETQYFGPGTRLLVL.